These T cell receptor beta chains were read from a single sample in a study of beta chain features in type 1 diabetes. Only in-frame clones appear in the TCRdb table, and some are missing; sequencing was by immunoSEQ multiplex PCR. This sample carries about 930,000 clones, roughly a sixth of them seen once, and the ten largest clones take 0.02% to 0.025%. The material sequenced was naive CD4+ T cells from blood. Receptors were obtained from a woman in her late teens or twenties in good health. Both conserved end residues are part of each CDR3. D genes are given only for firm matches. Expanded clones are given a class, and other clones once, few, many or no size at all.

v_call	d_call	j_call	cdr3_length	clone_size	cdr3_aa	cdr3_nt
TRBV7-2	TRBD1	TRBJ2-7	15	NA	CASSSGTGGTYEQYF	TGTGCCAGCAGCTCGGGGACAGGGGGCACGTACGAGCAGTACTTC
TRBV7-3	TRBD1	TRBJ2-4	15	NA	CASSETGLAKNIQYF	TGTGCCAGCAGCGAGACAGGGCTAGCCAAAAACATTCAGTACTTC
TRBV7-9	NA	TRBJ2-1	15	NA	CASSLASGVADEQFF	TGTGCCAGCAGCTTAGCTAGCGGCGTAGCGGATGAGCAGTTCTTC
TRBV19	NA	TRBJ2-1	15	few	CASSRLGPRYNEQFF	TGTGCCAGTAGTAGACTGGGTCCTCGGTACAATGAGCAGTTCTTC
TRBV10-3	NA	TRBJ1-5	16	NA	CAISDVARGLNQPQHF	TGTGCCATCAGTGATGTTGCCAGGGGACTGAACCAGCCCCAGCATTTT
TRBV19	NA	TRBJ2-4	13	many	CATHPAGSNIQYF	TGTGCCACACACCCCGCGGGTTCCAACATTCAGTACTTC
TRBV7-9	NA	TRBJ1-2	13	NA	CASSPIVNYGYTF	TGCGCCAGCAGTCCGATAGTGAACTATGGCTACACCTTC
TRBV6-5	NA	TRBJ2-1	11	NA	CASSASLGQFF	TGTGCCAGCAGTGCCTCTTTGGGGCAGTTCTTC
TRBV9	TRBD2	TRBJ2-1	16	NA	CASSSLRLAGFNEQFF	TGTGCCAGCAGCTCACTCAGACTAGCGGGCTTCAATGAGCAGTTCTTC
TRBV7-9	TRBD2	TRBJ2-7	14	NA	CASSGNWGRDEQYF	TGTGCCAGCAGCGGGAACTGGGGGAGGGACGAGCAGTACTTC
TRBV18	NA	TRBJ2-5	15	NA	CASSPSTGSGETQYF	TGTGCCAGCTCGCCGTCAACAGGGTCCGGGGAGACCCAGTACTTC
TRBV7-2	TRBD2	TRBJ2-7	16	NA	CASSLVTSGASYEQYF	TGTGCCAGCAGCTTAGTCACTAGCGGGGCCAGCTACGAGCAGTACTTC
TRBV14	NA	TRBJ2-3	16	few	CASSRHRSGSRDTQYF	TGTGCCAGCAGCCGGCATCGTAGCGGCAGTCGGGATACGCAGTATTTT
TRBV12-5	NA	TRBJ2-1	13	few	CASGRAPINEQFF	TGTGCTAGTGGCCGGGCCCCTATCAATGAGCAGTTCTTC